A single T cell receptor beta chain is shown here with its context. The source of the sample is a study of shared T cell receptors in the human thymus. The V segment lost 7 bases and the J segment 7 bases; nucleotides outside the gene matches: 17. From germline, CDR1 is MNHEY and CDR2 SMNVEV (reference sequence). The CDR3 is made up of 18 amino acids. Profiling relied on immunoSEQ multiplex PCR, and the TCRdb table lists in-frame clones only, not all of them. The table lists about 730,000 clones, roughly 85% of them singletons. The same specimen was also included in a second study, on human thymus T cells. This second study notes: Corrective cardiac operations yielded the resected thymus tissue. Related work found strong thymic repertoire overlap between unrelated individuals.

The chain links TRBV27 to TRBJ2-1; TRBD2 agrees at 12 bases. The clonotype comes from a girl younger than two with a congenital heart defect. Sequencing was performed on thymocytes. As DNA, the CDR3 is TGTGCCAGCACCAACCGAGCTAGCGGGGGGGCCACCAGAAATGAGCAGTTCTTC. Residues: CASTNRASGGATRNEQFF.